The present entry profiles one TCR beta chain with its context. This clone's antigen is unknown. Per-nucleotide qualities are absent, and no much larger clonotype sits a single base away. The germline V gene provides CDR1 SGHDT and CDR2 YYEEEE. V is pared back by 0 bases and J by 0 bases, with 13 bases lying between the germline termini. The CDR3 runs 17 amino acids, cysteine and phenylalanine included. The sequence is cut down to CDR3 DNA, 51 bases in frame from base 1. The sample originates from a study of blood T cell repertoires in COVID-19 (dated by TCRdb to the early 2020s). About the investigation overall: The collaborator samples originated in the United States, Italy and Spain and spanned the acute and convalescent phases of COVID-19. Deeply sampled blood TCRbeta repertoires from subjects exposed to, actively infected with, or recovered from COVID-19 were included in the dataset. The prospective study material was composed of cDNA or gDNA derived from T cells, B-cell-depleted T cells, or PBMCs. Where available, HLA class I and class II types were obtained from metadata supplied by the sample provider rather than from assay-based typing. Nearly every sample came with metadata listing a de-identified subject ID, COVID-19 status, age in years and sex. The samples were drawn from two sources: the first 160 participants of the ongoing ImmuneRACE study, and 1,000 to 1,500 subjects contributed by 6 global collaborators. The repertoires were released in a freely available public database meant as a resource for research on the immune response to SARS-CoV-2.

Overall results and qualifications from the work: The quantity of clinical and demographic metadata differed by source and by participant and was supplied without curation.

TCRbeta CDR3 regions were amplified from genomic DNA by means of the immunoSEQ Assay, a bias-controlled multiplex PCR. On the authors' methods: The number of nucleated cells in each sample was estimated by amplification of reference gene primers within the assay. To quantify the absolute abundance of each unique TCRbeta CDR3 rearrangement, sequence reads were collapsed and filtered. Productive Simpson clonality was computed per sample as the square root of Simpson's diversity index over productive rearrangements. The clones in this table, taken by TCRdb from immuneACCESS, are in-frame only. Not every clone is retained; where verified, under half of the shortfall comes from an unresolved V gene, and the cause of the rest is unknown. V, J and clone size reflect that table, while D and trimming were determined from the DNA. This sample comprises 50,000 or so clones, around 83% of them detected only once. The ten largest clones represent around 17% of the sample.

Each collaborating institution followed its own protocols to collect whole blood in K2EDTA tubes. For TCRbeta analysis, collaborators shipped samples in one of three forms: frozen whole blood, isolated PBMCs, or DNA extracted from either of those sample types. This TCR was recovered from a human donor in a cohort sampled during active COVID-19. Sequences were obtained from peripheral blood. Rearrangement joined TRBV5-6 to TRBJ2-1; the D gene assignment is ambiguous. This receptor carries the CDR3 CASSLGLTPSSYNEQFF. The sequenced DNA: TGTGCCAGCAGCTTGGGCCTTACTCCGAGCTCCTACAATGAGCAGTTCTTC.